This T cell receptor (beta chain) was identified in a study of blood T cell repertoires in COVID-19. Background on the study: Samples representing acute and convalescent COVID-19 were sourced from the United States, Italy and Spain. Nucleic acid was either cDNA or gDNA, and it came from T cells, B-cell-depleted T cells, or PBMCs.

V shed 3 bases, J shed 1 base, and the junction held 8 bases outside the gene matches. Per germline, CDR1 SGHAT and CDR2 FQNNGV. The CDR3 totals 17 residues. Authors' processing steps: Estimation of nucleated cell counts relied on the amplification of reference gene primers. Repertoires were generated with immunoSEQ multiplex PCR, while TCRdb's copy carries only in-frame clones and drops some. That table supplies the V and J calls and clone size; D and trimming were determined from the DNA. The sample lists approximately 240,000 clones; 70% to 90% were seen once. Material: peripheral blood. V usage is TRBV11-2 and J usage is TRBJ2-4, with 8 bases identical to TRBD1. This clonotype was obtained from a man in his forties or fifties with acute or convalescent COVID-19. CDR3 protein: CASSFLLQGAAKNIQYF. CDR3 DNA: TGTGCCAGCAGCTTCCTTTTGCAGGGGGCGGCCAAAAACATTCAGTACTTC.